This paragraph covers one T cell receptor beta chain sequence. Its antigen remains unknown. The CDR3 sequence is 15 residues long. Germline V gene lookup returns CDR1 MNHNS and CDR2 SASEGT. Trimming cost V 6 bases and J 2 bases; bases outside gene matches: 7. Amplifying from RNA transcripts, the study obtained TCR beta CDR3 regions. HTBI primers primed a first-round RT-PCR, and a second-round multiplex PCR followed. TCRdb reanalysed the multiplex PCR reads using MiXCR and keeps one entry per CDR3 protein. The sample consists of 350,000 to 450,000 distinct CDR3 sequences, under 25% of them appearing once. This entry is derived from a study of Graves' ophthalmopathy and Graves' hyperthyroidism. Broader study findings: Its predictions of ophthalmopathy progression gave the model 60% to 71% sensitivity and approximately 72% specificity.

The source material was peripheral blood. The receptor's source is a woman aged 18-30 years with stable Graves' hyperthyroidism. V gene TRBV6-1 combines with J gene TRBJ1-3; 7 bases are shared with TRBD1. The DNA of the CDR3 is TGTGCCAGCAGGGGACGGGGACAGACTGGAAACACCATATATTTT. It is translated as CASRGRGQTGNTIYF.